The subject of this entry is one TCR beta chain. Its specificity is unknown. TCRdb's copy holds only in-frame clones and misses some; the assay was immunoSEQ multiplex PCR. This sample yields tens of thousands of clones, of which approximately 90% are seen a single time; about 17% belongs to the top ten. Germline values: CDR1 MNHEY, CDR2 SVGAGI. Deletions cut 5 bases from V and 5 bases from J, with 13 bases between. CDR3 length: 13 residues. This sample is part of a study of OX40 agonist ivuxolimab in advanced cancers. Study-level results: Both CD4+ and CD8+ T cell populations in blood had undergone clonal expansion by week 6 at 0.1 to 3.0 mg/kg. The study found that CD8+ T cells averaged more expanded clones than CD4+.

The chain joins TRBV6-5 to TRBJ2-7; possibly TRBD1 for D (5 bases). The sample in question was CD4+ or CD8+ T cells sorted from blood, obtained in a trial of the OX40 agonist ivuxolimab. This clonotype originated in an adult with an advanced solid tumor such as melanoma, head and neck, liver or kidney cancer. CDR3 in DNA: TGTGCCAGCAGTCCCGGACACCTAAACGAGCAGTACTTC. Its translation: CASSPGHLNEQYF.